This T cell receptor (beta chain) is drawn from a study of T cells in Graves' hyperthyroidism and ophthalmopathy. This clonotype was seen a handful of times. Its antigen is unidentified. Study findings and constraints: The blood repertoire included most of the expanded thyroid clonotypes above 0.001. Researchers report that a 13 V-J model separated ophthalmopathy from stable hyperthyroidism.

Researchers amplified the TCR beta CDR3 regions from RNA transcripts. HTBI primers were used for first-round RT-PCR of the TCR CDR3. TCRdb itself ran the multiplex PCR reads through MiXCR, one entry per CDR3 protein. The sample contains roughly 720,000 distinct CDR3 sequences, 17% of which appear only once. Diagnosing involved the use of clinical symptoms, serum thyroxine and TRAb, thyroid ultrasound and orbital computed tomography. The sample was blood. The source of this sequence is a man aged 45-65 years with Graves' hyperthyroidism.

The CDR3 region has the DNA TGCAGTGCAAGGGTCCGGACTAGCGGGAGGGCGACAGATACGCAGTATTTT. Residues: CSARVRTSGRATDTQYF. This chain connects TRBV20-1 to TRBJ2-3; 15 bases agree with TRBD2. The CDR3 has 17 residues. V dropped 6 bases and J dropped 3; count of bases not matched to a gene: 10. CDR1 DFQATT and CDR2 SNEGSKA come from the germline V gene (reference sequence).